This T cell receptor beta chain originates from a study of blood T cell repertoires in COVID-19. The CDR3 loop spans 13 amino acids. From germline, CDR1 is SEHNR and CDR2 FQNEAQ (reference sequence). The V gene lost 4 bases and the J gene lost 3 bases, with 7 bases spanning the gap. Seattle patients were enrolled during active infection and followed longitudinally. Clones were read by immunoSEQ multiplex PCR, and TCRdb kept only the in-frame ones, dropping some. The data show some 200,000 clones, 80% to 90% seen once. The sample comprised peripheral blood. The chain is built from TRBV7-9 and TRBJ1-5; unclear D gene. The clonotype originates from a woman in her 70s with COVID-19, enrolled during active disease. The CDR3 region is CASSSNTNQPQHF. The CDR3 bases are TGTGCCAGCAGCTCCAACACCAATCAGCCCCAGCATTTT.